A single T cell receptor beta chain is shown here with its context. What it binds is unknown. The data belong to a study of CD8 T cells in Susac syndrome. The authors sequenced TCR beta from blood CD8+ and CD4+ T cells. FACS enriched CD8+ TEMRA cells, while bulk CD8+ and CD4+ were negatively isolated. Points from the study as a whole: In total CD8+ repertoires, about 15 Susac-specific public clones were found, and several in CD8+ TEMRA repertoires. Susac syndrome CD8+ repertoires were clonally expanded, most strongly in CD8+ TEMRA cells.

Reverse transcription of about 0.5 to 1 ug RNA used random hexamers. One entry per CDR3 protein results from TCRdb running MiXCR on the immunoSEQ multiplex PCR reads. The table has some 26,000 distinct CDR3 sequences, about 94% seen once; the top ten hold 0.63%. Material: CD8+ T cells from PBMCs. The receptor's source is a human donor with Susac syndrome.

CDR3 DNA sequence: TGTGCCAGCAGTTTAGGGACAGGGGGCTCTGGCTACACCTTC. This translates into CASSLGTGGSGYTF. The chain recombines TRBV12-3 or TRBV12-4 with TRBJ1-2; 11 nucleotides match TRBD1. The CDR3 runs 14 residues. Germline trimming cut 1 base from V and 7 bases from J; bases unmatched to any gene: 2.